The sequence of this TCR beta chain was determined in a study of blood T cell repertoires in COVID-19. Study in general: There were acute and convalescent COVID-19 samples, and they came from the United States, Italy and Spain.

Germline V CDR1 and CDR2: MNHEY, SVGAGI. This CDR3 spans 13 amino acids. The V end was cut by 5 bases, the J end by 11 bases, with 19 bases between. Using immunoSEQ multiplex PCR, the repertoire was profiled, and TCRdb retains in-frame clones only, with some absent. The sample lists 250,000 or so clones; about 80% were seen once. The TCR originated in a man aged 55 to 70 who had recovered from COVID-19. This sequence joins TRBV6-5 and TRBJ2-7, with D possibly matching TRBD1 (5 bases). The sequencing sample was made of PBMCs or T cells enriched from blood (not recorded which). CDR3 coding DNA: TGTGCCAGCAGTCCCGCGGTAGGGGATCTCAAGTACTTC. As protein: CASSPAVGDLKYF.